This T cell receptor (beta chain) is drawn from a study of blood T cell repertoires in COVID-19. Study overall: Italy, Spain and the United States were the sources of the convalescent and acute COVID-19 samples.

CDR1 is MNHEY, CDR2 SVGAGI, per germline. CDR3 size: 15 residues. Trimming took off 2 bases at V and 4 bases at J, with 12 bases between the two ends. Patients in Seattle were enrolled during active infection, then followed longitudinally. The data were produced by immunoSEQ multiplex PCR, yet TCRdb's version contains in-frame clones alone and is incomplete. Altogether some 190,000 clones are present, 84% being singletons, with the ten largest covering roughly 7.8%. This rearrangement joins TRBV6-5 to TRBJ1-3; unclear D gene. This receptor was identified in a woman aged 80 or older with COVID-19, enrolled during active disease. Sequencing was performed on peripheral blood. CDR3 amino acids: CASSYQSAGGNTIYF. The CDR3 DNA reads as TGTGCCAGCAGTTACCAATCCGCAGGAGGAAACACCATATATTTT.